One sample yielded the 10 T cell receptor beta chains listed below, sequenced in a study of T-cell memory formation after mild COVID-19. TCRdb itself ran the 5' RACE reads through MiXCR, one entry per CDR3 protein. The sample holds 450,000 or so distinct CDR3 sequences; 20% are singletons and the top ten take 7.5% to 9.5%. The sequenced sample was PBMCs or a T cell subset sorted from them (not recorded which). These receptors all come from an adult woman who had mild COVID-19 (a few samples of this study predate the infection). Cell type and time point are not known.

This clonotype has at least ten counts. The J gene is TRBJ2-7, the V gene TRBV5-6, with D perhaps TRBD1 (6 bases). CDR3 length: 14 amino acids. Germline CDR1 and CDR2: SGHDT and YYEEEE. V lost 4 bases and J 0 bases, leaving 11 bases between the germline ends. This chain's CDR3 is CASSPRDTSYEQYF. As DNA, the CDR3 is TGTGCCAGCAGCCCTCGGGACACCTCCTACGAGCAGTACTTC.

This clonotype was found a few times. The CDR3 DNA sequence: TGCGCCAGCACCGGCTCAGGGGTATGGACTGAAGCTTTCTTT. Encoded protein: CASTGSGVWTEAFF. The V call is TRBV5-1, the J call TRBJ1-1, with D perhaps TRBD1 (6 bases). With 6 bases removed from V and 5 bases from J, the gap between germline ends came to 17 bases. The CDR3 extends over 14 amino acids. Germline-derived CDR1 and CDR2 are SGHRS and YFSETQ.

This clonotype was seen at least ten times. The chain recombines TRBV20-1 with TRBJ1-6; D is ambiguous. Trimming left V 0 bases short and J 9 bases short, with 6 bases between. The germline V gene encodes CDR1 DFQATT and CDR2 SNEGSKA (reference sequence). The CDR3 covers 12 residues. This chain's CDR3 is CSARDAGSPLHF. The CDR3 nucleotides read TGCAGTGCTAGAGATGCGGGTTCACCCCTCCACTTT.

The chain has TRBV12-3 or TRBV12-4 and TRBJ2-5; D is ambiguous. The CDR3 contains 12 residues. The V gene lost 6 bases and the J gene lost 5 bases, with 10 bases spanning the gap. This CDR3 reads CASRFYDETQYF. CDR3 nucleotide sequence: TGTGCCAGCAGGTTTTATGATGAGACCCAGTACTTC.

This sequence joins TRBV6-1 and TRBJ1-1; D gene unclear. V was trimmed by 0 bases and J by 1 base, leaving 12 bases between them. The CDR3 is made up of 16 amino acids. Germline values: CDR1 MNHNS, CDR2 SASEGT. CDR3 protein: CASSEALLQSNTEAFF. CDR3 in DNA: TGTGCCAGCAGTGAAGCGCTGCTACAGTCGAACACTGAAGCTTTCTTT.

This clonotype turned up a few times. The chain recombines TRBV30 with TRBJ2-7; unclear D gene. CDR3 length equals 13 residues. V was cut by 0 bases and J by 0 bases, with 6 bases left in between. In germline, CDR1 is GTSNPN, CDR2 SVGIG (reference sequence). Here the CDR3 reads CAWSVGISYEQYF. CDR3 sequence (DNA): TGTGCCTGGAGTGTTGGGATCTCCTACGAGCAGTACTTC.

This clonotype appeared a few times. The rearrangement uses TRBV12-3 or TRBV12-4 and TRBJ1-5; possible D gene TRBD1, 6 bases. Trimming shortened V by 6 bases and J by 1 base, and 10 bases separated the two germline ends. The CDR3 has 14 amino acids. The CDR3 spells CASRGAGSNQPQHF. The CDR3 DNA reads as TGTGCCAGCAGGGGGGCTGGGAGCAATCAGCCCCAGCATTTT.

There are a few counts of this clonotype. The rearrangement joins TRBV4-1 to TRBJ2-5; 12 bases map to TRBD2. The germline gives CDR1 MGHRA, CDR2 YSYEKL. V lost 3 bases, J lost 5 bases, and 19 bases stayed unmatched. There are 20 residues in the CDR3. CDR3 amino acids: CASSHPAASGGDFPGETQYF. The CDR3 bases are TGCGCCAGCAGCCACCCGGCGGCTAGCGGGGGGGACTTCCCGGGGGAGACCCAGTACTTC.

Comment on this clonotype: One end of the junction varies from germline; a read error may be responsible. The chain has TRBV7-7 and TRBJ2-2; D is uncertain. The CDR3 contains 17 residues. In germline, CDR1 is SSHAT, CDR2 FNYEAQ (reference sequence). The CDR3 here is CASSLGSVGFPTGELFF. CDR3 DNA sequence: TGTGCTAGCAGCTTAGGGTCCGTCGGTTTCCCCACCGGGGAGCTGTTTTTT.

The chain combines TRBV24-1 with TRBJ2-1; D gene ambiguous. This CDR3 is built from 14 residues. The germline CDR1 and CDR2 sequences are KGHDR and SFDVKD. The V end lost 5 bases, the J end lost 0 bases, and 7 bases lay between the germline ends. Here the CDR3 reads CATSAHSSYNEQFF. The DNA of the CDR3 is TGTGCCACCAGTGCCCACAGCTCCTACAATGAGCAGTTCTTC.